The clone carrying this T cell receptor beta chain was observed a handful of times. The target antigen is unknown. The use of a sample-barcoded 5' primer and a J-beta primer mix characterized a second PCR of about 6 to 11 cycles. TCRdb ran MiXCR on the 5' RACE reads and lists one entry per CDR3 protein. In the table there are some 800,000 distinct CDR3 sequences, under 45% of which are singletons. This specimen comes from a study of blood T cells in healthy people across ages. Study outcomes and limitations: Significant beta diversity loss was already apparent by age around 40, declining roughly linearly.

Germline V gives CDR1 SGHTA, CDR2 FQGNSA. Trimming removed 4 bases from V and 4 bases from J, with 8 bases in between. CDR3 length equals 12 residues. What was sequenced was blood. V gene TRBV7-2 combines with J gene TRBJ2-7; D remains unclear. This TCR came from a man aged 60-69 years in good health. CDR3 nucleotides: TGTGCCAGCAGCTCGTACCTATACGAGCAGTACTTC. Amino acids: CASSSYLYEQYF. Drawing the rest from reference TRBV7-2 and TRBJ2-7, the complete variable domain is GAGVSQSPSNKVTEKGKDVELRCDPISGHTALYWYRQSLGQGLEFLIYFQGNSAPDKSGLPSDRFSAERTGGSVSTLTIQRTQQEDSAVYLCASSSYLYEQYFGPGTRLTVT.